This section outlines one T cell receptor beta chain sequence together with its context. The CDR3 extends over 15 amino acids. The V and J ends lost 0 bases and 5 bases, in that order; junction bases with no gene match: 7. Germline-derived CDR1 and CDR2 are SGDLS and YYNGEE. Here immunoSEQ multiplex PCR was the method, and the copy in TCRdb shows in-frame clones only, minus some. This table has some 97,000 clones, nearly 90% appearing once. The data derive from a study of OX40 agonist ivuxolimab in advanced cancers. Study as a whole: Of mixed ages from about 20 to 90 and averaging about 60 years, the group was almost 85% male.

The chain recombines TRBV9 with TRBJ2-5; 7 bases map to TRBD1. The receptor was isolated from an adult with an advanced solid tumor such as melanoma, head and neck, liver or kidney cancer. This material consisted of CD4+ or CD8+ T cells sorted from blood, taken in a trial of the OX40 agonist ivuxolimab. This chain's CDR3 is CASSVGDSLPETQYF. CDR3 coding DNA: TGTGCCAGCAGCGTAGGGGACAGCCTCCCGGAGACCCAGTACTTC.